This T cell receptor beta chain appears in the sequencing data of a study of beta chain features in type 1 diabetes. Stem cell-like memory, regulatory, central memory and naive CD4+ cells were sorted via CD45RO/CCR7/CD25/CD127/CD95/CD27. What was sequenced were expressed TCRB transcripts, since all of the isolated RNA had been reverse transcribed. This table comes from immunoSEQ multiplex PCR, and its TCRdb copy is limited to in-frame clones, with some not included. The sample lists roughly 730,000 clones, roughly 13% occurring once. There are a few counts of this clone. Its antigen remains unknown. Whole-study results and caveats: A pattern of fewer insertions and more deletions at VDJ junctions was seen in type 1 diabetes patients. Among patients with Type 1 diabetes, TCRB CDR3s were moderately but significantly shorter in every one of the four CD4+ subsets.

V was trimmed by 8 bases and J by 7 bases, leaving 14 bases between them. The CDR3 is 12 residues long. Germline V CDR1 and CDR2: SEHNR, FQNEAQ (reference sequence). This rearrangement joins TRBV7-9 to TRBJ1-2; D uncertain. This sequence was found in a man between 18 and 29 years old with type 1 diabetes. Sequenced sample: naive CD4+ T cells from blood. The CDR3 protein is CASRQRGGGYTF. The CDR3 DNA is TGTGCCAGCCGCCAGAGAGGCGGTGGCTACACCTTC.